These T cell receptor beta chains were read from a single sample in a study of technical replicates of blood from a few donors. Sequenced by immunoSEQ multiplex PCR; TCRdb stores in-frame clones only, minus some. The profile shows over 70,000 clones, approximately 93% of them singletons. The sequenced sample consisted of T cells isolated from PBMCs. These receptors were taken from a human donor in good health. The CDR3 runs from the conserved cysteine through the conserved F or W. The D gene is left open where the match is weak. Clone size is stated in some rows and not others, as once, few, many or a class when expanded.

v_gene,j_gene,d_gene,abundance,CDR3aa,CDR3nt
TRBV7-9,TRBJ2-2,.,.,CASSLAATGELFF,TGTGCCAGCAGCTTAGCAGCCACCGGGGAGCTGTTTTTT
TRBV9,TRBJ2-7,TRBD1,once,CASSATGSSYEQYF,TGTGCCAGCAGCGCGACAGGGAGCTCCTACGAGCAGTACTTC
TRBV29-1,TRBJ1-2,.,.,CSVAGRGTNYGYTF,TGCAGCGTTGCTGGGAGGGGCACTAACTATGGCTACACCTTC
TRBV2,TRBJ2-2,TRBD2,.,CASSTSGIRTGELFF,TGTGCCAGCAGTACTAGCGGGATAAGGACCGGGGAGCTGTTTTTT
TRBV9,TRBJ2-5,.,.,CASSVAGVYQETQYF,TGTGCCAGCAGCGTAGCGGGAGTTTACCAAGAGACCCAGTACTTC
TRBV18,TRBJ2-2,.,once,CASSPQPVPTGELFF,TGTGCCAGCTCACCACAACCGGTTCCCACCGGGGAGCTGTTTTTT
TRBV9,TRBJ2-2,.,.,CASSVDSNTGELFF,TGTGCCAGCAGCGTGGACTCGAACACCGGGGAGCTGTTTTTT
TRBV18,TRBJ2-5,TRBD1,.,CASSPAVQGARETQYF,TGTGCCAGCTCACCGGCGGTACAGGGGGCCCGAGAGACCCAGTACTTC
TRBV4-2,TRBJ2-2,TRBD1,.,CASSQERTGWELFF,TGTGCCAGCAGCCAAGAAAGGACAGGGTGGGAGCTGTTTTTT
TRBV9,TRBJ2-5,TRBD2,.,CASSAGGQTQETQYF,TGTGCCAGCAGTGCGGGAGGGCAGACCCAAGAGACCCAGTACTTC
TRBV28,TRBJ2-5,.,.,CASSFRRGGETQYF,TGTGCCAGCAGTTTCAGGAGGGGGGGAGAGACCCAGTACTTC
TRBV27,TRBJ1-1,TRBD1,.,CASRYNRGVPEAFF,TGTGCCAGCAGATATAACAGGGGGGTCCCTGAAGCTTTCTTT
TRBV19,TRBJ1-1,.,.,CASSMGSEAFF,TGTGCCAGTAGTATGGGCAGTGAAGCTTTCTTT
TRBV6-1,TRBJ2-7,.,.,CASSVDLPYEQYF,TGTGCCAGCAGTGTAGACTTACCCTACGAGCAGTACTTC
TRBV15,TRBJ1-1,.,.,CATSRDQTTAAAFF,TGTGCCACCAGCAGAGATCAAACGACAGCAGCAGCTTTCTTT
TRBV2,TRBJ2-6,.,.,CASTTGDLTF,TGTGCCAGCACAACGGGGGACCTGACTTTC
TRBV6-6,TRBJ1-5,.,.,CATRGEGNQPQHF,TGTGCCACTAGGGGTGAGGGCAATCAGCCCCAGCATTTT
TRBV6-1,TRBJ1-2,.,.,CASSEWGGDYGYTF,TGTGCCAGCAGTGAATGGGGAGGTGACTATGGCTACACCTTC
TRBV9,TRBJ2-2,TRBD2,.,CASSGEGLAVGWDTGELFF,TGTGCCAGCAGCGGAGAGGGACTAGCGGTTGGATGGGACACCGGGGAGCTGTTTTTT
TRBV11-2,TRBJ2-2,.,.,CASSSSRGGTGELFF,TGTGCCAGCAGCTCATCGAGGGGAGGCACCGGGGAGCTGTTTTTT
TRBV7-3,TRBJ2-1,TRBD2,.,CASSLRLAGVGEQFF,TGTGCCAGCAGCTTAAGACTAGCGGGAGTAGGTGAGCAGTTCTTC
TRBV5-1,TRBJ2-5,TRBD2,.,CASSDLGLAGGTQYF,TGCGCCAGCAGCGATCTGGGACTAGCGGGAGGGACCCAGTACTTC
TRBV2,TRBJ2-7,.,.,CASREIFHYEQYF,TGTGCCAGCAGGGAAATTTTCCACTACGAGCAGTACTTC
TRBV4-1,TRBJ2-1,TRBD2,.,CASSQVGLAEYNEQFF,TGCGCCAGCAGCCAAGTTGGGCTAGCGGAGTACAATGAGCAGTTCTTC
TRBV6-1,TRBJ2-7,.,.,CASSFPGLHYEQYF,TGTGCCAGCTCATTCCCGGGACTGCACTACGAGCAGTACTTC
TRBV7-6,TRBJ2-7,.,.,CASSLDQGWSYEQYF,TGTGCCAGCAGCTTAGATCAGGGTTGGAGCTACGAGCAGTACTTC
TRBV19,TRBJ1-2,.,.,CASSIQTNYGYTF,TGTGCCAGTAGTATACAGACTAACTATGGCTACACCTTC